Following are 20 T cell receptor beta chains from one sample sequenced in a study of cytomegalovirus exposure and HLA in healthy donors. The PCR ran on 60 Vbeta and 13 Jbeta primers. The data were produced by immunoSEQ multiplex PCR, yet TCRdb's version contains in-frame clones alone and is incomplete. The sample carries about 120,000 clones, around 74% recorded once. The sequencing input was PBMCs. These receptors originate from a man aged 55-75 years in good health and CMV-seropositive.

The chain employs TRBV6-4 and TRBJ1-2, with D possibly matching TRBD1 (6 bases). The germline CDR1 and CDR2 sequences are MRHNA and SNTAGT. The CDR3 totals 15 residues. Trimming cost V 6 bases and J 1 base, with 15 bases left between them. CDR3 in amino acids: CASRAGTHLNYGYTF. In DNA, the CDR3 is TGTGCCAGCAGGGCCGGGACACATCTTAACTATGGCTACACCTTC.

In this sample, this clone turned up once. The chain links TRBV5-1 to TRBJ2-7, with D tentatively TRBD2 (5 bases). V lost 3 bases to trimming and J lost 6 bases, with 19 bases between them. The germline V gene encodes CDR1 SGHRS and CDR2 YFSETQ. The CDR3 sequence is 15 residues long. CDR3: CASSSLDGVLGEQYF. For the CDR3, the DNA is TGCGCCAGCAGCTCACTAGATGGGGTCCTTGGCGAGCAGTACTTC.

In DNA, the CDR3 is TGTGCCAGCAGCTTCTGGGACAGGTCCTCTGGAAACACCATATATTTT. Its protein is CASSFWDRSSGNTIYF. The chain is built from TRBV9 and TRBJ1-3; 8 bases line up with TRBD1. From germline, CDR1 is SGDLS and CDR2 YYNGEE. The CDR3 extends over 16 amino acids. Trimming at V came to 4 bases and at J to 0 bases, leaving 6 bases not matched to a gene.

The gene calls are TRBV4-1 and TRBJ1-1; a weak D match, TRBD1 (6 bases). The CDR3 extends over 16 amino acids. V was clipped by 2 bases and J by 5 bases, with 18 bases between them. In germline, CDR1 is MGHRA, CDR2 YSYEKL. CDR3: CASSQTDSRARTEAFF. CDR3 coding DNA: TGCGCCAGCAGCCAAACGGACAGTCGAGCGAGGACTGAAGCTTTCTTT.

To note about this clone: The conserved phenylalanine or tryptophan normally closing the CDR3 is absent here, so this likely arose from a read error. The rearrangement links TRBV10-1 to TRBJ1-2; no reliable D call. V was cut by 4 bases and J by 5 bases, with 11 bases left in between. The CDR3 length is 13 residues. Germline V gene sequence: CDR1 WNHNN, CDR2 SYGVQD (reference sequence). The CDR3, as DNA: TGCGCCAGCAGTGCAGGTTTGATATATGGCTACACCCTC. This codes for CASSAGLIYGYTL.

The chain couples TRBV4-2 to TRBJ2-3; D not resolved. Germline loops: CDR1 LGHNA, CDR2 YNFKEQ. CDR3 size: 14 residues. Trimming removed 6 bases at V and 2 bases at J, with 12 bases between. CDR3 sequence (DNA): TGTGCCAGCAGGGTTGAACAGTCCACAGATACGCAGTATTTT. It yields the protein CASRVEQSTDTQYF.

This clone was seen just once. The junction departs from the called germline gene at one end, perhaps through a read error. The chain combines TRBV7-9 with TRBJ2-7; 12 bases are shared with TRBD1. There are 15 residues in the CDR3. Germline loops: CDR1 SEHNR, CDR2 FQNEAQ (reference sequence). The CDR3 region is CSSSSPGTGGHEQYF. The CDR3 coding sequence is TGTTCCAGCAGCTCTCCCGGGACAGGGGGCCACGAGCAGTACTTC.

The chain carries TRBV30 and TRBJ1-3, with D unresolved. The ends were cut back, 1 base at V and 3 bases at J, with 7 bases in the middle. Germline values: CDR1 GTSNPN, CDR2 SVGIG (reference sequence). This CDR3 has 13 amino acids. This chain's CDR3 is CAWSAKSGNTIYF. CDR3 sequence (DNA): TGTGCCTGGAGTGCTAAAAGTGGAAACACCATATATTTT.

The genes are TRBV27 and TRBJ2-7; 9 bases align to TRBD2. This CDR3 is 17 amino acids long. Germline loops: CDR1 MNHEY, CDR2 SMNVEV (reference sequence). Unmatched junction bases numbered 14, after V lost 6 bases and J lost 2 bases. The CDR3 bases are TGTGCCAGCAGCTTCGGGTCCGATAGCGGGGGCACCTACGAGCAGTACTTC. Its translation: CASSFGSDSGGTYEQYF.

The chain recombines TRBV6-1 with TRBJ1-2, with 7 bases that match TRBD1. Unmatched junction bases numbered 11, after V lost 5 bases and J lost 8 bases. The CDR3 consists of 14 residues. Germline lookup yields CDR1 MNHNS and CDR2 SASEGT. CDR3 coding DNA: TGTGCCAGCAGTTCCCCCGAGAGGGGGCGAGGCTACACCTTC. It translates to CASSSPERGRGYTF.

The J gene is TRBJ2-1, the V gene TRBV6-1; 11 bases line up with TRBD1. Germline values: CDR1 MNHNS, CDR2 SASEGT. V shed 6 bases and J 8 bases; nucleotides not matched to a gene: 6. CDR3 length: 14 amino acids. This chain's CDR3 is CASRPGQGDYEQFF. The CDR3, as DNA: TGTGCCAGCAGACCGGGACAGGGGGATTATGAGCAGTTCTTC.

V and J are TRBV7-9 and TRBJ2-7; 7 bases agree with TRBD1. In germline, CDR1 is SEHNR, CDR2 FQNEAQ (reference sequence). The CDR3 sequence is 16 residues long. Trimming cost V 1 base and J 0 bases; bases outside gene matches: 6. The CDR3 DNA reads TGTGCCAGCAGCTTAGTAGAGACAGGGAGCTCCTACGAGCAGTACTTC. It codes for CASSLVETGSSYEQYF.

The chain employs TRBV10-3 and TRBJ1-2; a weak D match, TRBD1 (5 bases). The CDR3 covers 13 residues. Between the trimmed V and J ends, which lost 3 bases and 6 bases, there was a span of 11 bases. Germline V gene lookup returns CDR1 ENHRY and CDR2 SYGVKD. CDR3 sequence reads: CAISEGQGHGYTF. The CDR3 nucleotides read TGTGCCATCAGTGAAGGGCAGGGTCATGGCTACACCTTC.

The V and J genes are TRBV18 and TRBJ2-2, with D possibly matching TRBD2 (5 bases). Germline V gives CDR1 KGHSH, CDR2 LQKENI. This CDR3 is 11 amino acids long. With 8 bases removed from V and 7 bases from J, the gap between germline ends came to 8 bases. CDR3 protein: CASHGDGELFF. The CDR3 DNA sequence: TGTGCCAGCCACGGGGACGGGGAGCTGTTTTTT.

The rearrangement joins TRBV5-6 to TRBJ1-5, with 9 bases matching TRBD1. CDR1 is SGHDT and CDR2 is YYEEEE in the germline V gene. The CDR3 is made up of 14 amino acids. The ends lost 4 bases at V and 5 bases at J; junction bases unmatched: 4. The CDR3 protein is CASSPGQGYQPQHF. CDR3 sequence (DNA): TGTGCCAGCAGCCCGGGACAGGGATATCAGCCCCAGCATTTT.

V and J are TRBV27 and TRBJ2-7; 10 bases match TRBD2. The J segment lost 7 bases and the V segment lost 2 bases, leaving 5 bases of the junction unmatched. Germline-derived CDR1 and CDR2 are MNHEY and SMNVEV (reference sequence). The CDR3 length is 14 residues. Here the CDR3 reads CASSLQAGGWEQYF. The CDR3 coding sequence is TGTGCCAGCAGTTTACAAGCGGGGGGGTGGGAGCAGTACTTC.

The CDR3 DNA sequence: TGTGCCAGCAGCCCTACTAGCTACAATGAGCAGTTCTTC. Protein: CASSPTSYNEQFF. The gene calls are TRBV14 and TRBJ2-1; tentatively, D is TRBD2 (5 bases). CDR3 length: 13 amino acids. Trimming left V 4 bases short and J 3 bases short, with 7 bases between. CDR1 and CDR2 from the germline V gene are SGHDN and FVKESK. The full variable domain, in which reference TRBV14 and TRBJ2-1 provide the parts outside the CDR3, is EAGVTQFPSHSVIEKGQTVTLRCDPISGHDNLYWYRRVMGKEIKFLLHFVKESKQDESGMPNNRFLAERTGGTYSTLKVQPAELEDSGVYFCASSPTSYNEQFFGPGTRLTVL.

V gene TRBV5-1 combines with J gene TRBJ1-3; D is perhaps TRBD1 (6 bases). CDR1 and CDR2 (germline): SGHRS, YFSETQ. The CDR3 has 14 amino acids. The V end was cut by 4 bases, the J end by 2 bases, with 10 bases between. This chain's CDR3 is CASSRTETGNTIYF. CDR3 nucleotides: TGCGCCAGCAGCCGGACAGAGACTGGAAACACCATATATTTT.

The chain employs TRBV18 and TRBJ1-2; D is ambiguous. This CDR3 spans 16 amino acids. Trimming removed 0 bases from V and 0 bases from J, with 11 bases in between. Per the germline V gene, CDR1 is KGHSH and CDR2 is LQKENI. CDR3 in DNA: TGTGCCAGCTCACCACCCGGGGTCGGAGCTAACTATGGCTACACCTTC. Protein: CASSPPGVGANYGYTF.

This sequence joins TRBV6-6 and TRBJ2-5; D call uncertain. The CDR3 covers 14 residues. Germline assignment: CDR1 MNHNY and CDR2 SVGAGI (reference sequence). Trimming took 6 bases from V and 5 from J, leaving 16 bases between them. The CDR3: CASSHRYFRETQYF. The CDR3 region has the DNA TGTGCCAGCAGCCACCGCTACTTCAGGGAGACCCAGTACTTC.